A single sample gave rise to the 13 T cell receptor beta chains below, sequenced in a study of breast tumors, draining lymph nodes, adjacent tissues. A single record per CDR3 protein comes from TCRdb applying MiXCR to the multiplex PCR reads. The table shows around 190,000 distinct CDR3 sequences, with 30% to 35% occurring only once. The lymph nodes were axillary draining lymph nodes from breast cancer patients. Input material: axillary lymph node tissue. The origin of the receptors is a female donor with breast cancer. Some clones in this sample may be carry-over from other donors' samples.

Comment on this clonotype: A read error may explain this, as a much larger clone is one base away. Here the CDR3 DNA reads TGTGCCTGGAGTAAACCGGGAGGTGAGCAGCTCTTC. This codes for CAWSKPGGEQLF. The V call is TRBV30, the J call TRBJ2-1; TRBD2 agrees at 7 bases. This CDR3 has 12 residues. Germline lookup yields CDR1 GTSNPN and CDR2 SVGIG (reference sequence).

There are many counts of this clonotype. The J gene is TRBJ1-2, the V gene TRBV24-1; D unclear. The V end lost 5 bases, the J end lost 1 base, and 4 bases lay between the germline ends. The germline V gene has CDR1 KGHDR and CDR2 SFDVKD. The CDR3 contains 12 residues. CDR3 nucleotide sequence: TGTGCCACCAGTGTCAGTAACTATGGCTACACCTTC. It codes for CATSVSNYGYTF.

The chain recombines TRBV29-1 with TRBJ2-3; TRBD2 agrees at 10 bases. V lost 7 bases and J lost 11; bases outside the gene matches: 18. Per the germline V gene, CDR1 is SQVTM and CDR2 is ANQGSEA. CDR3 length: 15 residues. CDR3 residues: CSAGVTSGYANEQYF. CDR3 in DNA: TGCAGCGCCGGGGTGACTAGCGGGTATGCCAATGAGCAGTATTTT.

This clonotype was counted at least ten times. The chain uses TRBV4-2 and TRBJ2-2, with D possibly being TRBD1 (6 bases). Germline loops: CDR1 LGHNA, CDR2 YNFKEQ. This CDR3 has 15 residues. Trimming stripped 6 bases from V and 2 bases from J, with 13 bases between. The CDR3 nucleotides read TGTGCCAGCAGAAACAGGGTACTAAACACCGGGGAGCTGTTTTTT. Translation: CASRNRVLNTGELFF.

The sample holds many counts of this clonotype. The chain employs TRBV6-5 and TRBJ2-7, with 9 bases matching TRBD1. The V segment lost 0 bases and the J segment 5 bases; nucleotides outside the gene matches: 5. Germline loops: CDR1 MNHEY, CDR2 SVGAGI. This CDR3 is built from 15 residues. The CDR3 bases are TGTGCCAGCAGTTACTCTTACAGGGGGCGCGACGAGCAGTACTTC. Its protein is CASSYSYRGRDEQYF.

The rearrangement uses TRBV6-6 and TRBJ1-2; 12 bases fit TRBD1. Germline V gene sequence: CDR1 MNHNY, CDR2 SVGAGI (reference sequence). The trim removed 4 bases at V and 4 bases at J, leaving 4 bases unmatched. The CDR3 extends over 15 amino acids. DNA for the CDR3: TGTGCCAGCAGTTTCCGGGACAGGGGGCCCTATGGCTACACCTTC. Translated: CASSFRDRGPYGYTF.

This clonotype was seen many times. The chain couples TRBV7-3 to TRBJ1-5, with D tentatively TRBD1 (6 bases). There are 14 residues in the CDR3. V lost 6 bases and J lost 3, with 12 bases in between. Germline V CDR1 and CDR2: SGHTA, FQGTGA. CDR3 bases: TGTGCCAGCAGAATGGACAGCGTCAATCAGCCCCAGCATTTT. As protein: CASRMDSVNQPQHF.

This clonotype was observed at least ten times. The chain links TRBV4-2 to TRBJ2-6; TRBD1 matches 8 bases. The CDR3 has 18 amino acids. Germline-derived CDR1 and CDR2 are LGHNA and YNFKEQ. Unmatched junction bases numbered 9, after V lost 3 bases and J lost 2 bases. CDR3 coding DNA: TGTGCCAGCAGCCAGACAGGGGCCCCTGGTCCTGGGGCCAACGTCCTGACTTTC. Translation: CASSQTGAPGPGANVLTF.

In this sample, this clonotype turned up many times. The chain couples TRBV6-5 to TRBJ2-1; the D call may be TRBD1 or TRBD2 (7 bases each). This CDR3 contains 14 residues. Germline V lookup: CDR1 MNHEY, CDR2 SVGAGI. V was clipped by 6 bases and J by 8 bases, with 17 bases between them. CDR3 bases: TGTGCCAGCAGGACAGGGAGGGGTAGGGATGAGCAGTTCTTC. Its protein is CASRTGRGRDEQFF.

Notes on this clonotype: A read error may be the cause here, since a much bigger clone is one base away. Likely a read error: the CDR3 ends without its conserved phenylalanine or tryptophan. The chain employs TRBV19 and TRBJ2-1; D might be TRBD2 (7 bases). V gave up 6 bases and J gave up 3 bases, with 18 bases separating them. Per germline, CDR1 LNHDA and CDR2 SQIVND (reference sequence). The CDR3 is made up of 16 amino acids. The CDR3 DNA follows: TGTGCCAGTAGCATCGGGTGGGGGGGCCTCTACAATGAGCAGTTCTCC. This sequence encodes CASSIGWGGLYNEQFS.

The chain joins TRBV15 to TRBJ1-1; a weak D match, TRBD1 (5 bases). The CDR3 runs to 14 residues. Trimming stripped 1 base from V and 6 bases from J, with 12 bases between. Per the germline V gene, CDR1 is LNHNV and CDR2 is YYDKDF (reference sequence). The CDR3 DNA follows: TGTGCCACCAGCAGAGGGAGCGGGGGAGCTGAAGCTTTCTTT. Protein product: CATSRGSGGAEAFF.

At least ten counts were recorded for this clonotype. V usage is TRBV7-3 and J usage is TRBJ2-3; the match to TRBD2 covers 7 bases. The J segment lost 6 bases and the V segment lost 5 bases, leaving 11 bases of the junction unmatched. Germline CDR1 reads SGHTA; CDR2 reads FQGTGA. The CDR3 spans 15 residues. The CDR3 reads CASSLGLDGLDTQYF. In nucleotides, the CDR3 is TGTGCCAGCAGCCTAGGACTAGATGGTCTCGATACGCAGTATTTT.

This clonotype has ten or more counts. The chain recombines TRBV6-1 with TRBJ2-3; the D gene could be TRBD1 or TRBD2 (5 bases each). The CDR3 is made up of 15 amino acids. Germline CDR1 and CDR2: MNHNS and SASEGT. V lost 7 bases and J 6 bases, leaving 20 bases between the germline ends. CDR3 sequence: CASTAQAGRGDTQYF. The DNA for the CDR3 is TGTGCCAGCACGGCACAGGCAGGACGAGGGGATACGCAGTATTTT.